This T cell receptor (beta chain) comes out of a study of PD-L1 blockade in urothelial cancer. Method: immunoSEQ multiplex PCR; TCRdb's copy keeps in-frame clones and lacks some. The sample includes just under 30,000 clones, about 87% of them seen just once. The CDR3 runs 16 residues. V lost 5 bases to trimming and J lost 5 bases; unmatched junction nucleotides: 9. The germline V gene encodes CDR1 SEHNR and CDR2 FQNEAQ (reference sequence). This chain connects TRBV7-9 to TRBJ1-4; 9 bases agree with TRBD1. The source of this sequence is a man aged 50-60 years with urothelial cancer. This material consisted of PBMCs, taken around atezolizumab (anti-PD-L1) treatment. The CDR3 here is CASSLGMGTGNEKLFF. DNA of the CDR3: TGTGCCAGCAGCCTTGGTATGGGGACAGGGAATGAAAAACTGTTTTTT.